This is a list of T cell receptor beta chains from one sample in a study of early T cells in non-severe SARS-CoV-2 infection. One entry per CDR3 protein results from TCRdb running MiXCR on the 5' RACE reads. The table has 85,000 to 90,000 distinct CDR3 sequences, approximately 15% seen once; the top ten hold 5% to 7%. Material: whole blood. The receptors originated from an adult who was a healthcare worker with PCR-confirmed SARS-CoV-2 infection or an uninfected control (not recorded which). Both conserved end residues are part of each CDR3. D genes are given only for firm matches. Where a row states a size, it is once, few, many or the class of an expanded clone; other rows omit it.

length	size	D	V	J	DNA	CDR3
14	many	TRBD1	TRBV7-9	TRBJ2-1	TGTGCCAGCAGCTTAGATGGGACAGGGGATGAGCAGTTCTTC	CASSLDGTGDEQFF
14	.	.	TRBV12-3/TRBV12-4	TRBJ1-1	TGTGCCAGCAGTTTCGACGGGGTGGGCACTGAAGCTTTCTTT	CASSFDGVGTEAFF
16	few	TRBD1	TRBV13	TRBJ2-2	TGTGCCAGCAGCCTCTACAGGACAGGGGGCACCGGGGAGCTGTTTTTT	CASSLYRTGGTGELFF
14	few	.	TRBV25-1	TRBJ2-1	TGTGCCACCTACGGACAGGGAGGGTACAATGAGCAGTTCTTC	CATYGQGGYNEQFF
13	many	TRBD2	TRBV20-1	TRBJ2-3	TGCAGTACCAGCGGGGGGGCGGGAGATACGCAGTATTTT	CSTSGGAGDTQYF
16	few	.	TRBV10-3	TRBJ2-3	TGTGCCATCAGTGAAGGAAACAGGGTGAATACGGATACGCAGTATTTT	CAISEGNRVNTDTQYF
12	.	.	TRBV10-3	TRBJ2-1	TGTGCCATCAGTGAAATATGGAATGAGCAGTTCTTC	CAISEIWNEQFF
17	.	.	TRBV28	TRBJ2-6	TGTGCCAGCAGTCCCACTGCTGGCGTATCTGGGGCCAACGTCCTGACTTTC	CASSPTAGVSGANVLTF
17	.	TRBD1	TRBV11-2	TRBJ1-5	TGTGCCAGCAGCGCCGGACCGACAGGGTTTCGCAATCAGCCCCAGCATTTT	CASSAGPTGFRNQPQHF
16	many	.	TRBV7-8	TRBJ2-2	TGTGCCAGCAGCATCATCGGGGGGCCGAACACCGGGGAGCTGTTTTTT	CASSIIGGPNTGELFF
16	few	.	TRBV12-5	TRBJ1-1	TGTGCTAGTGGACACACACAGGGAGGGGTGAACACTGAAGCTTTCTTT	CASGHTQGGVNTEAFF
10	.	.	TRBV29-1	TRBJ2-3	TGCAGCGTTGCTCGGGATACGCAGTATTTT	CSVARDTQYF
14	.	.	TRBV10-3	TRBJ2-7	TGTGCCATCAGGGACCAGGGGACCCCCTACGAGCAGTACTTC	CAIRDQGTPYEQYF
14	many	.	TRBV29-1	TRBJ2-3	TGCAGCGTTGTAGAACAGCTAAGCACAGATACGCAGTATTTT	CSVVEQLSTDTQYF
13	few	.	TRBV7-3	TRBJ2-1	TGTGCCAGCAGCTTACCCTCCTACAATGAGCAGTTCTTC	CASSLPSYNEQFF
13	few	.	TRBV9	TRBJ1-6	TGTGCCAGCAGCGCGACATATAATTCACCCCTCCACTTT	CASSATYNSPLHF
12	many	.	TRBV29-1	TRBJ2-7	TGCAGCGTTGTTGAGGGATCCTACGAGCAGTACTTC	CSVVEGSYEQYF
16	.	.	TRBV6-5	TRBJ1-1	TGTGCCAGCAGTTCTTCTAGGACAGCCTTGAACACTGAAGCTTTCTTT	CASSSSRTALNTEAFF
15	few	TRBD1	TRBV29-1	TRBJ2-1	TGCAGCGTTGAATTGCCGGGACAGGGCATCAATGAGCAGTTCTTC	CSVELPGQGINEQFF
14	.	.	TRBV14	TRBJ1-2	TGTGCCAGCAGCCAAGGGACATTTAACTATGGCTACACCTTC	CASSQGTFNYGYTF
14	.	.	TRBV2	TRBJ1-1	TGTGCCAGCTACCCCGGGACCTTGAACACTGAAGCTTTCTTT	CASYPGTLNTEAFF
14	few	.	TRBV6-1	TRBJ1-2	TGTGCCAGCAGTGAAGCGGCAGGGCACTATGGCTACACCTTC	CASSEAAGHYGYTF
17	.	TRBD1	TRBV11-2	TRBJ2-2	TGTGCCAGCAGCTTTGGACAGGGTGTGTTGAACACCGGGGAGCTGTTTTTT	CASSFGQGVLNTGELFF
16	.	.	TRBV29-1	TRBJ2-3	TGCAGCGTTGGCGCGTTGTCCCGGGACCTAGCAGATACGCAGTATTTT	CSVGALSRDLADTQYF
11	few	.	TRBV6-2/TRBV6-3	TRBJ2-3	TGTGCCAGCAGTTACGGTAGTACGCAGTATTTT	CASSYGSTQYF
12	.	.	TRBV10-3	TRBJ1-2	TGTGCCATCATCGACAGTAACTATGGCTACACCTTC	CAIIDSNYGYTF
13	.	.	TRBV18	TRBJ1-3	TGTGCCAGCTCACGGCCCTCTGGAAACACCATATATTTT	CASSRPSGNTIYF
15	many	.	TRBV7-9	TRBJ1-4	TGTGCCAGCAGGCAGGGGCGGGCAACTAATGAAAAACTGTTTTTT	CASRQGRATNEKLFF
15	.	.	TRBV12-3/TRBV12-4	TRBJ1-2	TGTGCCAGCAGGGCATCGGGACCGAGGGGCTATGACTACACCTTC	CASRASGPRGYDYTF
14	few	.	TRBV27	TRBJ1-6	TGTGCCAGCAGTTCTATCTCCTATAATTCACCCCTCCACTTT	CASSSISYNSPLHF
15	.	.	TRBV4-3	TRBJ1-2	TGCGCCAGCAGCCAGTGGAGGCAGAGCGACTATGGCTACACCTTC	CASSQWRQSDYGYTF
11	.	.	TRBV19	TRBJ2-2	TGTGCCAGTAGTCCCGGTGGGCAGCTGTTTTTT	CASSPGGQLFF
16	.	.	TRBV10-3	TRBJ1-2	TGTGCCATCAGTGAAGCGGTGTCCTCCCGGGGCTATGGCTACACCTTC	CAISEAVSSRGYGYTF
13	.	.	TRBV7-8	TRBJ2-5	TGTGCCAGCAGCCTAGACCCCAGCGCTCCACAGTACTTC	CASSLDPSAPQYF
14	many	TRBD1	TRBV20-1	TRBJ2-5	TGCAGTGCCGAAGACAGGGGATGGCAAGAGACCCAGTACTTC	CSAEDRGWQETQYF
13	.	.	TRBV12-3/TRBV12-4	TRBJ1-2	TGTGCCAGCAGTTTAGGCACCAACTATGGCTACACCTTC	CASSLGTNYGYTF
14	.	.	TRBV6-4	TRBJ2-5	TGTGCCAGCAGTGACTCAGGAAGTGGAGAGACCCAGTACTTC	CASSDSGSGETQYF
14	.	.	TRBV6-2/TRBV6-3	TRBJ2-1	TGTGCCAGCAGTTACGGGGGCTTTTACAATGAGCAGTTCTTC	CASSYGGFYNEQFF
18	few	.	TRBV20-1	TRBJ1-5	TGCAGTGCTCCAGCCGGTGGATCGGTTTTCTATAGCAATCAGCCCCAGCATTTT	CSAPAGGSVFYSNQPQHF
15	few	.	TRBV6-5	TRBJ1-6	TGTGCCAGCAATTACAGGGATACCGGTAATTCACCCCTCCACTTT	CASNYRDTGNSPLHF
15	.	TRBD2	TRBV10-1	TRBJ2-3	TGCGCCAGCAGTGAGAAGCGGGGGGGCACAGATACGCAGTATTTT	CASSEKRGGTDTQYF
12	.	.	TRBV29-1	TRBJ2-7	TGCAGCGTTGTAGATGGGGACCACGAGCAGTACTTC	CSVVDGDHEQYF
13	few	.	TRBV5-5	TRBJ2-7	TGTGCCAGCAGCCTGACGGAGGGTCACGAGCAGTACTTC	CASSLTEGHEQYF